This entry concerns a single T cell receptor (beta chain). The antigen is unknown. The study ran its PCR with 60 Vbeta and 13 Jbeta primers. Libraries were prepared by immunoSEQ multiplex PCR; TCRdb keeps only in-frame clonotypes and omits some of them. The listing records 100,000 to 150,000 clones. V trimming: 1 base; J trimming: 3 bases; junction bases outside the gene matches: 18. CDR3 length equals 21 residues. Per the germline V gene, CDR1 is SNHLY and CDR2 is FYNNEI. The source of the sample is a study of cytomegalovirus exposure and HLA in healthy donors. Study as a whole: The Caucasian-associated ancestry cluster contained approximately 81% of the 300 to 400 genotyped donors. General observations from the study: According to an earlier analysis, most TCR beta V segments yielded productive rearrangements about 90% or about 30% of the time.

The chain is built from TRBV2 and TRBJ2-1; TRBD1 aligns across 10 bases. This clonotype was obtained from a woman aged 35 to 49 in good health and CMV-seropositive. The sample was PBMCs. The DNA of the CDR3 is TGTGCCAGCAGTGAAGACGGAGTTGGGACAGGGGCCTTTAGCGGCTACAATGAGCAGTTCTTC. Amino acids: CASSEDGVGTGAFSGYNEQFF.